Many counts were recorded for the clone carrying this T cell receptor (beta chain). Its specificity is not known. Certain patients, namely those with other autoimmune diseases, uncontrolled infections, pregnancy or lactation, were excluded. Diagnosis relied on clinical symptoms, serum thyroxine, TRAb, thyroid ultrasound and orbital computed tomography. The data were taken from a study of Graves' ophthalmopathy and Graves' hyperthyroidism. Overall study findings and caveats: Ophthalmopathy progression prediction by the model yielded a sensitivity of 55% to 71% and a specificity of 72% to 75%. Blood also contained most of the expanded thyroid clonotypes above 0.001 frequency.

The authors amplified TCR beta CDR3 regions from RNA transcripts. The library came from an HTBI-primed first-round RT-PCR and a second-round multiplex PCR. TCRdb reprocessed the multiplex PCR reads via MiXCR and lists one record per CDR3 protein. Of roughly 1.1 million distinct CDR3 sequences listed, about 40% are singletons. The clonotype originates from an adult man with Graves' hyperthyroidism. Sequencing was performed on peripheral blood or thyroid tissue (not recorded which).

CDR3 in DNA: TGCGCCAGCAGCCCAATGACAGAAAGCACTTCACCCCTCCACTTT. Its translation is CASSPMTESTSPLHF. The chain couples TRBV5-1 to TRBJ1-6; D might be TRBD1 (5 bases). Germline CDR1 reads SGHRS; CDR2 reads YFSETQ. V was shortened by 4 bases and J by 9 bases, with 17 bases between the two germline ends. This CDR3 has 15 amino acids.